Below are 10 T cell receptor beta chains sequenced from a single sample in a study of CD8+CD57+ T cells in acquired aplastic anemia. The template for TCR beta VDJ and CDR3 sequence profiling was genomic DNA. In TCRdb, the reads were re-called with MiXCR into one record per CDR3 protein. The sample shows 150,000 to 200,000 distinct CDR3 sequences, less than 60% of them seen only once. In patients chosen for sequencing, flow cytometry had shown CD8+CD57+ cell expansion. The sample was sorted CD4+, CD8+, or CD8+CD57+ T cells (not recorded which) from PBMCs. These receptors were taken from a human donor with aplastic anemia.

This chain joins TRBV4-2 and TRBJ2-7, with 8 bases aligning to TRBD2. The CDR3 spans 15 residues. Unmatched junction bases numbered 4, after V lost 1 base and J lost 2 bases. Germline CDR1 LGHNA, CDR2 YNFKEQ. The CDR3 DNA reads as TGTGCCAGCAGCCAAGGTCGCGGGGGGACCTACGAGCAGTACTTC. It codes for CASSQGRGGTYEQYF.

The chain carries TRBV12-3 or TRBV12-4 and TRBJ2-5, with no clear D. The CDR3 is 13 amino acids. V gave up 3 bases and J gave up 9 bases, with 14 bases separating them. This CDR3 is CASSFGGRASQYF. The CDR3 nucleotides read TGTGCCAGCAGTTTTGGCGGCCGAGCTTCCCAGTACTTC.

This clonotype was recorded many times. This chain connects TRBV19 to TRBJ1-6, with 7 positions matching TRBD1. Losses at the gene ends were 3 bases for V and 7 bases for J; bases not matched to a gene: 15. The germline V gene has CDR1 LNHDA and CDR2 SQIVND (reference sequence). The CDR3 runs to 18 residues. The CDR3 DNA sequence: TGTGCCAGTAGTATGCTCTTCGGCAGGGGGGCGGTAAATTCACCCCTCCACTTT. Its protein product is CASSMLFGRGAVNSPLHF.

The sample holds a few counts of this clonotype. The chain links TRBV3-1 to TRBJ2-3, with TRBD2 identical over 9 bases. CDR1 LGHDT and CDR2 YNNKEL come from the germline V gene (reference sequence). The CDR3 loop spans 18 amino acids. V lost 1 base, J lost 5 bases, and 13 bases stayed unmatched. DNA for the CDR3: TGTGCCAGCAGCCAAGCCCTAGGGACTCGCGGGGGGGGAGATACGCAGTATTTT. Amino acids: CASSQALGTRGGGDTQYF.

This clonotype is a singleton in its sample. CDR3 in DNA: TGTGCCAGCAGCCGCTTTTACGAGCAGTACTTC. Translated: CASSRFYEQYF. V gene TRBV11-2 combines with J gene TRBJ2-7, with D uncertain. CDR1 is SGHAT, CDR2 FQNNGV, per germline. CDR3 length equals 11 residues. V was cut by 5 bases and J by 4 bases, with 6 bases left in between.

With regard to this clonotype: One junction end disagrees with the germline gene, perhaps due to a read error. This chain uses TRBV10-3 with TRBJ1-2; 9 nucleotides agree with TRBD1. The CDR3 covers 16 residues. In germline, CDR1 is ENHRY, CDR2 SYGVKD. The CDR3 reads CAISAPGQGHLIGHTF. The CDR3, as DNA: TGTGCCATCAGTGCGCCGGGACAGGGCCACCTTATTGGCCACACCTTC.

This chain links TRBV7-9 with TRBJ1-4; maybe TRBD1 (6 bases). Germline CDR1 is SEHNR and CDR2 is FQNEAQ (reference sequence). Between the trimmed V and J ends, which lost 6 bases and 8 bases, there was a span of 16 bases. The length of the CDR3 is 14 residues. For the CDR3, the DNA is TGTGCCAGCAGTCAACAGGGATGGGAGGAAAAACTGTTTTTT. Translating it yields CASSQQGWEEKLFF.

This clonotype was observed many times. The chain recombines TRBV7-2 with TRBJ1-1; weak D call: TRBD1 (5 bases). Germline loops: CDR1 SGHTA, CDR2 FQGNSA. This CDR3 has 14 amino acids. V gave up 4 bases and J gave up 2 bases, with 11 bases separating them. CDR3 amino acids: CASSWGLSNTEAFF. The CDR3 nucleotides read TGTGCCAGCAGCTGGGGACTTTCTAACACTGAAGCTTTCTTT.

This sequence joins TRBV10-1 and TRBJ2-7; D unresolved. The V end was cut by 0 bases, the J end by 1 base, with 4 bases between. CDR3 length: 13 amino acids. Germline assignment: CDR1 WNHNN and CDR2 SYGVQD (reference sequence). The CDR3 DNA reads TGCGCCAGCAGTGAGTCTGGGTCCTACGAGCAGTACTTC. As protein: CASSESGSYEQYF.

This clonotype was picked up many times. The chain couples TRBV6-1 to TRBJ2-7; D is tentatively TRBD1 or TRBD2 (5 bases each). V lost 11 bases to trimming and J lost 4 bases, with 18 bases between them. This CDR3 is 13 amino acids long. From germline, CDR1 is MNHNS and CDR2 SASEGT. CDR3 DNA: TGTGCCGGTTCCGGGACCCGGCTGTACGAGCAGTACTTC. Amino acid sequence: CAGSGTRLYEQYF.